A selection of T cell receptor beta chains follows, all from one sample in a study of cytomegalovirus exposure and HLA in healthy donors. The data were produced by immunoSEQ multiplex PCR, yet TCRdb's version contains in-frame clones alone and is incomplete. In the table there are some 140,000 clones, roughly 81% of which are singletons. Source material: PBMCs. Source of these receptors: a woman aged 25 to 39 in good health and CMV-seronegative. Both conserved end residues are part of each CDR3. A D gene is named only where the DNA matches it firmly. Clone size is not always given. Where it is, it says once, few, many or a class for expanded clones.

j_call	v_call	d_call	clone_size	cdr3_nt	cdr3_aa
TRBJ2-7	TRBV19	-	-	TGTGCCAGCAGACCCGCCGGGGTCTACGAGCAGTACTTC	CASRPAGVYEQYF
TRBJ1-5	TRBV29-1	-	-	TGCAGCGTTGAAGGGTGTTGGCAGGGCCTTAGCAATCAGCCCCAGCATTTT	CSVEGCWQGLSNQPQHF
TRBJ2-2	TRBV2	-	-	TGTGCCAGCAGCACCCCACCCGGGGTATACACCGGGGAGCTGTTTTTT	CASSTPPGVYTGELFF
TRBJ2-5	TRBV11-1	TRBD1	-	TGTGCCAGCAGCCCAAGACAGGGATTGGAAGAGACCCAGTACTTC	CASSPRQGLEETQYF
TRBJ1-2	TRBV7-2	-	-	TGTGCCAGCAGCACACGAGAAAAGGGGGGCTACACCTTC	CASSTREKGGYTF
TRBJ2-7	TRBV5-1	TRBD2	-	TGCGCCAGCAGCTTGGTGATAGCGGGGGCCACCACCCTACCCTACGAGCAGTACTTC	CASSLVIAGATTLPYEQYF
TRBJ2-1	TRBV18	-	-	TGTGCCAGCTCACCGATGGCGGAGCCAACCGGGTCCTACAATGAGCAGTTCTTC	CASSPMAEPTGSYNEQFF
TRBJ2-1	TRBV11-2	TRBD2	-	TGTGCCAGCAGCCCAGAGCGGGGGGGCCGATATGAGCAGTTCTTC	CASSPERGGRYEQFF
TRBJ2-1	TRBV13	TRBD2	-	TGTGCCAGCAGCACGACGCAAGCGGGGTCCCCTAATGAGCAGTTCTTC	CASSTTQAGSPNEQFF
TRBJ1-1	TRBV19	-	-	TGTGCCAGTAGTCCGCAGTGGTCGAACACTGAAGCTTTCTTT	CASSPQWSNTEAFF
TRBJ1-1	TRBV28	TRBD1	-	TGTGCCAGCAGTGCGCAGACAGGGGCCCGTGGAGCTTTCTTT	CASSAQTGARGAFF
TRBJ1-2	TRBV15	-	few	TGTGCCACCAGCAGAGATAACCAGGCTTATGGCTACACCTTC	CATSRDNQAYGYTF
TRBJ1-1	TRBV6-6	-	-	TGTGCCACCAGTGTGAGGATTATGAACACTGAAGCTTTCTTT	CATSVRIMNTEAFF
TRBJ2-5	TRBV4-1	-	-	TGCGCCAGCAGCCGCACCAGAATCGGGGGCCAAGAGACCCAGTACTTC	CASSRTRIGGQETQYF
TRBJ1-5	TRBV27	-	-	TGTGCCACCTCCCCCCAGGGGATCAGCAATCAGCCCCAGCATTTT	CATSPQGISNQPQHF
TRBJ1-1	TRBV11-2	-	-	TGTGCCAGCAGCTCCACACTGAACACTGAAGCTTTCTTT	CASSSTLNTEAFF
TRBJ1-2	TRBV7-9	TRBD1	-	TGTGCCAGCAGCTCCGGACAATTCGGGACAGGGCTCAACTATGGCTACACCTTC	CASSSGQFGTGLNYGYTF
TRBJ2-5	TRBV5-1	-	-	TGCGCCAGCAGCTTGGATAAGACCCAGTACTTC	CASSLDKTQYF
TRBJ2-1	TRBV9	-	-	TGTGCCAGCAGCACCGGGACTTCTCGCGGGGAGCAGTTCTTC	CASSTGTSRGEQFF
TRBJ2-5	TRBV9	TRBD2	-	TGTGCCAGCAGCGTAGGGACTAGCGGGGGAGACCTCCAAGAGACCCAGTACTTC	CASSVGTSGGDLQETQYF
TRBJ2-7	TRBV18	TRBD1	-	TGTGCCAGCTCACCGGGACAGGGACCCGAGCAGTACTTC	CASSPGQGPEQYF
TRBJ1-6	TRBV11-2	-	-	TGTGCCAGCAGCCCGGACGACAGTTATAATTCACCCCTCCACTTT	CASSPDDSYNSPLHF
TRBJ2-3	TRBV4-3	TRBD1	-	TGCGCCAGCAGCCAAGAGAACAGGGGGACAGATACGCAGTATTTT	CASSQENRGTDTQYF
TRBJ2-5	TRBV4-3	TRBD2	once	TGCGCCAGCAGCCAAGATGGACTAGCGGGGGGAAAGACCCAGTACTTC	CASSQDGLAGGKTQYF
TRBJ2-7	TRBV28	TRBD2	-	TGTGCCAGCAGTTTAGGAGTAGCGGGGGGGCCCGAGCAGTACTTC	CASSLGVAGGPEQYF
TRBJ2-3	TRBV5-1	TRBD1	-	TGCGCCACGCGCCGGGACAGCGGCATCACAGATACGCAGTATTTT	CATRRDSGITDTQYF
TRBJ2-2	TRBV6-5	-	-	TGTGCCAGCAGCCGGGACGGAGGGTCCGGGGAGCTGTTTTTT	CASSRDGGSGELFF
TRBJ1-5	TRBV5-1	TRBD1	-	TGCGCCAGCAGCTTGACAGGGGCCGGCAATCAGCCCCAGCATTTT	CASSLTGAGNQPQHF
TRBJ1-5	TRBV18	TRBD1	-	TGTGCCAGCTCACCACCGGGACAGGGGGCATGGGTCAATCAGCCCCAGCATTTT	CASSPPGQGAWVNQPQHF